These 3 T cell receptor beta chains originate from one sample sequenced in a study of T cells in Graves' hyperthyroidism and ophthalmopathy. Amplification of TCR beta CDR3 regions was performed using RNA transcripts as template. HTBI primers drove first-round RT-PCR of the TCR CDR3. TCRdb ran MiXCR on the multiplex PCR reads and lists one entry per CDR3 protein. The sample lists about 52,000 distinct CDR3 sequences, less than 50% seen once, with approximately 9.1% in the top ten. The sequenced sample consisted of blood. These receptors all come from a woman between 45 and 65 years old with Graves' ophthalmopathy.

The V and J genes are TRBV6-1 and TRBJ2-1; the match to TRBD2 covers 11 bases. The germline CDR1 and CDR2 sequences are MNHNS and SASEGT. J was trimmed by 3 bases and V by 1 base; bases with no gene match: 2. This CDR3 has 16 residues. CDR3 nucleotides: TGTGCCAGCAGTGAAGAGACTAGCGGGGACTACAATGAGCAGTTCTTC. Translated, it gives CASSEETSGDYNEQFF.

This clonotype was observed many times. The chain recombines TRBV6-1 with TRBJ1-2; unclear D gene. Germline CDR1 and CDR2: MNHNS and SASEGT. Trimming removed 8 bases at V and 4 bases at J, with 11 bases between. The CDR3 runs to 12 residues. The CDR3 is CASYPLSYGYTF. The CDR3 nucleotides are TGTGCCAGCTACCCTCTGAGCTATGGCTACACCTTC.

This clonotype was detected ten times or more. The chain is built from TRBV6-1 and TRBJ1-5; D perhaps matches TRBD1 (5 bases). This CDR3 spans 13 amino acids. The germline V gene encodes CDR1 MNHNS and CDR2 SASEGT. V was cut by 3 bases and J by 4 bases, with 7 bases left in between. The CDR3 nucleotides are TGTGCCAGCAGTGAGACAGATAATCAGCCCCAGCATTTT. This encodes CASSETDNQPQHF.